A selection of T cell receptor beta chains follows, all from one sample in a study of cytomegalovirus exposure and HLA in healthy donors. Assay used: immunoSEQ multiplex PCR; TCRdb lists only in-frame clones, some missing. The sample records roughly 180,000 clones, roughly a tenth being singletons. Sequencing was carried out using PBMCs. The receptors here all came from a woman aged 25 to 39 in good health and CMV-seropositive. CDR3s leave out the opening cysteine and the closing phenylalanine or tryptophan.

v_call cdr3_aa
TRBV6-1 ASSARGTSVPYGYT
TRBV5-1 ASSPGLAMDTQY
TRBV30 AWSYPGSNKNTEAF
TRBV27 ASSRQGSNYGYT
TRBV6-1 ASDLDRGRLEKLF
TRBV5-1 ASSPGQGGSYNEQF
TRBV11-2 ASSLTSETQY
TRBV9 ASSVGVTYEQY
TRBV13 ASSFQGQGSGELF
TRBV7-8 ASSFRDSSYEQY
TRBV5-1 ASSARQGANTEAF
TRBV5-8 ASSIQGLTKNIQY
TRBV10-3 AISDGQAFYEQY
TRBV5-5 ASSFYHRVGNQPQH
TRBV19 AGRDSINNEQF
TRBV6-1 ASTAGQGNTEAF
TRBV7-8 ASSPTTSGATNEKLF
TRBV6-5 ASTNGRYEQY
TRBV5-1 ASSLAGQGAMNTEAF
TRBV5-1 ASSDSSVGKTQY
TRBV5-1 ASSPTSAANEQY
TRBV5-6 ASSSTPSNYGYT
TRBV7-4 ASSLGLREGGYEQY
TRBV10-3 AISPSEPVGQY
TRBV7-9 ASSLTVNEKLF
TRBV6-1 ASRAAGGTDTQY
TRBV2 ASSSGQLPETQY
TRBV15 ATSRDEAGKEQF
TRBV5-1 ASSLELAHTDTQY
TRBV27 ASKRGRMNTEAF
TRBV9 ASSVRASSGSATGELF
TRBV7-9 ASSSQVAGDTQY
TRBV5-1 ASSPGQSTGELF